This T cell receptor (beta chain) was recorded in a study of blood T cells in healthy people across ages. Primed by a sample-barcoded 5' primer and a J-beta primer mix, a second PCR proceeded for 7 to 11 cycles. Via MiXCR, TCRdb re-called the 5' RACE reads, giving one row per CDR3 protein. This table holds hundreds of thousands of distinct CDR3 sequences, around 46% found once. The CDR3 runs 11 residues. The germline gives CDR1 GTSNPN, CDR2 SVGIG (reference sequence). Trimming pared 5 bases from V and 7 bases from J, leaving 9 bases between. The rearrangement joins TRBV30 to TRBJ2-1; D unresolved. Material for sequencing was blood. The receptor was derived from a man aged 25-40 years in good health. CDR3 sequence reads: CAWDEENEQFF. CDR3 nucleotides: TGTGCCTGGGACGAGGAGAATGAGCAGTTCTTC.